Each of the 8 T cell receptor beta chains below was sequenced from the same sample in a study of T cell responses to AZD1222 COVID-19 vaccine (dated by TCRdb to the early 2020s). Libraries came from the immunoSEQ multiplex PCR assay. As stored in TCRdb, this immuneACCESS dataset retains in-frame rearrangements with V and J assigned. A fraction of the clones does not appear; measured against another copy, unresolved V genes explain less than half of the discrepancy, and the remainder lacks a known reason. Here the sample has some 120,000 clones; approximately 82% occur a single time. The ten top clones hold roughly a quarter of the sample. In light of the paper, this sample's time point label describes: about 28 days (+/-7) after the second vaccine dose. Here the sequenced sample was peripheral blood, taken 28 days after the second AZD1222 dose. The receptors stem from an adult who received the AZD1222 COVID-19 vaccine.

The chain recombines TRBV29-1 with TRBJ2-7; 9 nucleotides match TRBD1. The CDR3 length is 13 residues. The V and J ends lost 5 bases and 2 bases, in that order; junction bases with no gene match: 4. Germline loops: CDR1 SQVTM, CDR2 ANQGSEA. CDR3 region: CSVQRTGAYEQYF. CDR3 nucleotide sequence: TGCAGCGTTCAAAGGACAGGGGCCTACGAGCAGTACTTC.

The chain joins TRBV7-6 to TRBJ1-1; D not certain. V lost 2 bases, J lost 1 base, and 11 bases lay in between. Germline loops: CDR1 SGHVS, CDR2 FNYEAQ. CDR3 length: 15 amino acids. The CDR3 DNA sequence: TGTGCCAGCAGCTTATGGGGAGGGCCGAACACTGAAGCTTTCTTT. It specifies CASSLWGGPNTEAFF.

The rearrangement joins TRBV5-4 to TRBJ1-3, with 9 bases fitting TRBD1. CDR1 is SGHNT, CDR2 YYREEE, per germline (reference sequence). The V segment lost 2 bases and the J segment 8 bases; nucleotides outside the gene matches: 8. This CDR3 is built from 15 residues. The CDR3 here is CASSLWDRDWDTIYF. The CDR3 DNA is TGTGCCAGCAGCTTATGGGACAGGGATTGGGACACCATATATTTT.

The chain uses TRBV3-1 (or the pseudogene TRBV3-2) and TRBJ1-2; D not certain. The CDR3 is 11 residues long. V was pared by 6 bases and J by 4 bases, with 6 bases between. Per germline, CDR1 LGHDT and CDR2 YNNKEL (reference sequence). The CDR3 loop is CASSYSYGYTF. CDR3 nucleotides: TGTGCCAGCAGTTACAGCTATGGCTACACCTTC.

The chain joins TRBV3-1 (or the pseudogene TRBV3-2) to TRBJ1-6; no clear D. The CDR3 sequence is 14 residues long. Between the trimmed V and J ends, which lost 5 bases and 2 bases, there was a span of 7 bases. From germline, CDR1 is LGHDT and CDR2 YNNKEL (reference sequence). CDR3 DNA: TGTGCCAGCAGCGTAGAGACCTATAATTCACCCCTCCACTTT. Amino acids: CASSVETYNSPLHF.

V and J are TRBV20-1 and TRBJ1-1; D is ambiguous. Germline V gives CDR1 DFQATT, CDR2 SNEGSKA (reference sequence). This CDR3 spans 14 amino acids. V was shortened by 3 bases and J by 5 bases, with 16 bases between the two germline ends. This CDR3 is CSASRPGLDTEAFF. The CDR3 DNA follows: TGCAGTGCTAGTCGGCCGGGCTTGGATACTGAAGCTTTCTTT.

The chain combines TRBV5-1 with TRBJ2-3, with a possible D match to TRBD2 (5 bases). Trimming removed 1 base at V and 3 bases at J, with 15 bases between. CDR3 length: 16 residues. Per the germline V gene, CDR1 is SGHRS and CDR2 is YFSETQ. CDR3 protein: CASSLTGGAGTDTQYF. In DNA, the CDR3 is TGCGCCAGCAGCTTGACCGGCGGTGCGGGTACAGATACGCAGTATTTT.

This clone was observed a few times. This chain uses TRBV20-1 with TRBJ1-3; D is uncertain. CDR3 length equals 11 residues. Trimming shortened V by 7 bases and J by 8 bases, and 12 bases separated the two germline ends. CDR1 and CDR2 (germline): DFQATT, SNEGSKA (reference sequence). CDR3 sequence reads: CSGGGGDTIYF. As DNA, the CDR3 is TGCAGTGGAGGCGGAGGCGACACCATATATTTT.